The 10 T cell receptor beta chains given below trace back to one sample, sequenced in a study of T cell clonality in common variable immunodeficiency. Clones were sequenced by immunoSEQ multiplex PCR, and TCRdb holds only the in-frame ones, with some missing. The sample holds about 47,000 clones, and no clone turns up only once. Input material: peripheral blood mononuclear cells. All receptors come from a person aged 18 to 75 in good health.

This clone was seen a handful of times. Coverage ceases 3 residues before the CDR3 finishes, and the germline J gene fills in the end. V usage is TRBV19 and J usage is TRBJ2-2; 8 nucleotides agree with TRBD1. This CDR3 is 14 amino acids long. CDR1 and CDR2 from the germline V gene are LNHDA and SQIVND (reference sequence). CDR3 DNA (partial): TGTGCCAGTAGAGACAGGGGTGGTAATGAAAAG. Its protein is CASRDRGGNEK. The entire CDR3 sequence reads CASRDRGGNEKLFF.

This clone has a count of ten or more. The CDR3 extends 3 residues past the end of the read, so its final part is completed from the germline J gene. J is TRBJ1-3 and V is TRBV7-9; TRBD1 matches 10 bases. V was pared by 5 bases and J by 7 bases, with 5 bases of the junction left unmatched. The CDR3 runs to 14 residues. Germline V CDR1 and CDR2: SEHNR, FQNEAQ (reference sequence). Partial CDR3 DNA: TGTGCCAGCAGCCAAGGGACAGGGGCGAACACC. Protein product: CASSQGTGANT. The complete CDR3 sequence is CASSQGTGANTIYF.

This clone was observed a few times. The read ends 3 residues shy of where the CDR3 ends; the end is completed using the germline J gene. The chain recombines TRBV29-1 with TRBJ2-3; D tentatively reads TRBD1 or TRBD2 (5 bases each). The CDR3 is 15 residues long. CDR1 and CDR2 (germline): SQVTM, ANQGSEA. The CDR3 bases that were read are TGCAGCGTTGATGGGGCTGGTGGGAGATGGGAGACG. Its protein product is CSVDGAGGRWET. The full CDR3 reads CSVDGAGGRWETQYF.

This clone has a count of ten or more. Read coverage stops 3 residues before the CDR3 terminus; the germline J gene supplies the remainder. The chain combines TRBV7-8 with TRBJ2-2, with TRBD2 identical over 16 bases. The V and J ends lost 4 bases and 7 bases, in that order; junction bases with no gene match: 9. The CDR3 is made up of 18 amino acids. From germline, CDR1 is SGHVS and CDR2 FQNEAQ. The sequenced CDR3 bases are TGTGCCAGCAGCTCAGGGACTAGCGGGGGGGCAGGCGGCGGGGAG. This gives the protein CASSSGTSGGAGGGE. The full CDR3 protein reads CASSSGTSGGAGGGELFF.

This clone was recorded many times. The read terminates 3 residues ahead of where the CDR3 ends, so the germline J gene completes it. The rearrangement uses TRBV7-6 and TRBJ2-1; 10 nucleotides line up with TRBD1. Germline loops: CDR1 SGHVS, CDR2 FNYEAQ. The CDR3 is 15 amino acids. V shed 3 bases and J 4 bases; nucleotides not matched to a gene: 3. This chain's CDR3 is CASSLGQGFYNEQFF. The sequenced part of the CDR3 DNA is TGTGCCAGCAGCTTGGGACAGGGGTTTTACAATGAG.

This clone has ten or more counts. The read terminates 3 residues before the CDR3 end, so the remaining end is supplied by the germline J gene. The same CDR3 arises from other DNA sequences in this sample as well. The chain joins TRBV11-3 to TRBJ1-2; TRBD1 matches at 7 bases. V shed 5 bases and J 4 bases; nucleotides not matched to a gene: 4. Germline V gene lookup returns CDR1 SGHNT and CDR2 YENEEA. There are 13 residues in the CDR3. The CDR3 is CASSGQGGYGYTF. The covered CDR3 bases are TGTGCCAGCAGCGGGCAGGGGGGCTATGGC.

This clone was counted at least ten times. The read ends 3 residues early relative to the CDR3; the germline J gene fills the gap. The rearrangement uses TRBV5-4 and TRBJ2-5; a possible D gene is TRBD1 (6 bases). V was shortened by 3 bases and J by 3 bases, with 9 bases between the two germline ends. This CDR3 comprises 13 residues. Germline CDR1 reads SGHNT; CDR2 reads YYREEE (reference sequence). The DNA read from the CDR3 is TGTGCCAGCAGCTCCCCAGGGGAAGAGACC. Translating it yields CASSSPGEET. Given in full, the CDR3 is CASSSPGEETQYF.

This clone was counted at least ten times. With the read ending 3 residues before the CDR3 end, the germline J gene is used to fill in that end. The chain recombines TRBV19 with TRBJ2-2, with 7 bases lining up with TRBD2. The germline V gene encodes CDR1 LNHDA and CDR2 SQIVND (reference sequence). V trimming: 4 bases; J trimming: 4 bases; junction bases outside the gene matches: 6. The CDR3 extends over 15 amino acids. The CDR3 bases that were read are TGTGCCAGTAGTAGGACTAGTATAACCACCGGGGAG. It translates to CASSRTSITTGE. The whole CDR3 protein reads CASSRTSITTGELFF. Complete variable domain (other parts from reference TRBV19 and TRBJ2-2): DGGITQSPKYLFRKEGQNVTLSCEQNLNHDAMYWYRQDPGQGLRLIYYSQIVNDFQKGDIAEGYSVSREKKESFPLTVTSAQKNPTAFYLCASSRTSITTGELFFGEGSRLTVL.

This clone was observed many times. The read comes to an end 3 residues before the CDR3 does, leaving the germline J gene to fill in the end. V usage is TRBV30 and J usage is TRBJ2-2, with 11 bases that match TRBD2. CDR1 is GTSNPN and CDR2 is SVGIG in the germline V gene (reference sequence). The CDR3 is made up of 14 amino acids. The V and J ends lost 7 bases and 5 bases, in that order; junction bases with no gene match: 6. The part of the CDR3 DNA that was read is TGTGCCTTCCGACTAGCGGGGAGGACCGGGGAG. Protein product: CAFRLAGRTGE. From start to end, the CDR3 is CAFRLAGRTGELFF.

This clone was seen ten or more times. The CDR3 is CSAGTSGGSETQYF. CDR3 DNA, as far as it was read: TGCAGTGCTGGGACTAGCGGGGGGTCAGAGACC. The rearrangement joins TRBV20-1 to TRBJ2-5, with TRBD2 matching 15 bases. The sequenced fragment ends 3 residues before the CDR3 boundary, so the rest is inferred from the germline J gene. Germline V CDR1 and CDR2: DFQATT, SNEGSKA (reference sequence). V lost 5 bases and J lost 4; bases outside the gene matches: 2. The length of the CDR3 is 14 residues.